This T cell receptor (beta chain) was recorded in a study of blood T cells in healthy people across ages. Study-level points and caveats: PBMCs were not sorted, which prevented a conclusive comparison of naive versus antigen-experienced cells. Total diversity from one million sequenced T cells was likely underestimated.

Per the germline V gene, CDR1 is SGHRS and CDR2 is YFSETQ. There are 15 residues in the CDR3. Deletions cut 0 bases from V and 3 bases from J, with 11 bases between. This clonotype was seen at least ten times. Its cognate antigen is unknown. Each donor's blood draw was around 9.1 milliliters of peripheral blood. For the second PCR, which ran for roughly 6 to 12 cycles, a sample-barcoded 5' primer and a J-beta primer mix were used. Each CDR3 protein is one row after TCRdb ran MiXCR on the 5' RACE reads. Of 650,000 to 800,000 distinct CDR3 sequences listed, more than 45% were seen once; the top ten hold approximately 15%.

Sequencing was done on a sample of blood. The chain uses TRBV5-1 and TRBJ2-3; D uncertain. The sequence was obtained from a woman of 80 years or more in good health. CDR3 residues: CASSLVGQVTDTQYF. The CDR3 DNA reads as TGCGCCAGCAGCTTGGTCGGGCAGGTAACAGATACGCAGTATTTT.